Each of the 4 T cell receptor beta chains below was sequenced from the same sample in a study of human T cells and chemical hapten exposure. TCRdb independently ran MiXCR on the RACE reads; one entry per CDR3 protein. The repertoire holds 70,000 to 85,000 distinct CDR3 sequences, with about 8.6% as singletons. Time point defined: healthy volunteer bleed at 6 weeks. The total RNA was obtained from whole blood that was not fractionated. Specimen: whole blood. The receptors originated from a male donor in good health. Some clones in this sample may be carry-over from other donors' samples.

The V gene is TRBV12-3 or TRBV12-4, the J gene TRBJ1-1; 7 bases fit TRBD1. V lost 3 bases to trimming and J lost 3 bases; unmatched junction nucleotides: 7. CDR3 size: 15 residues. Written as DNA, the CDR3 is TGTGCCAGCAGTTTGGTCTCCGGACAGGACACTGAAGCTTTCTTT. It translates to CASSLVSGQDTEAFF.

This chain links TRBV27 with TRBJ1-2, with 7 positions matching TRBD1. The germline V gene has CDR1 MNHEY and CDR2 SMNVEV (reference sequence). V was pared by 5 bases and J by 5 bases, with 8 bases of the junction left unmatched. This CDR3 is built from 14 residues. The DNA of the CDR3 is TGTGCCAGCAGTACAGGGGATGGGGGTTATGGCTACACCTTC. It codes for CASSTGDGGYGYTF.

The table lists this clonotype with a few counts. This chain links TRBV7-3 with TRBJ2-2; D is unclear. With 5 bases removed from V and 1 base from J, the gap between germline ends came to 11 bases. The CDR3 is made up of 15 amino acids. Germline CDR1 is SGHTA and CDR2 is FQGTGA. CDR3 amino acids: CASSPSRVNTGELFF. CDR3 bases: TGTGCCAGCAGCCCATCTAGAGTGAACACCGGGGAGCTGTTTTTT.

This clonotype was observed a few times. This chain's CDR3 is CAIRGDRSYEQYF. CDR3 sequence (DNA): TGTGCCATCAGGGGGGACAGATCCTACGAGCAGTACTTC. The chain joins TRBV10-3 to TRBJ2-7, with TRBD1 matching over 7 bases. CDR1 is ENHRY, CDR2 SYGVKD, per germline. V lost 6 bases and J lost 1; bases outside the gene matches: 3. The CDR3 sequence is 13 residues long.